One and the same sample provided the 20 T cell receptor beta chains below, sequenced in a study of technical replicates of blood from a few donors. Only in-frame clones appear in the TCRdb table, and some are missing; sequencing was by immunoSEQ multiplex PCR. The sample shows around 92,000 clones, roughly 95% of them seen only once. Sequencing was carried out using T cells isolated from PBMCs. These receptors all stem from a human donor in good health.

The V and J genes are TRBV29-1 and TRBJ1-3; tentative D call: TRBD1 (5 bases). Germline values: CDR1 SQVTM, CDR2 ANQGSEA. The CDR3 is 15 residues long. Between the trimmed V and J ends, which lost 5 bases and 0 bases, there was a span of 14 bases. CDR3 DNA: TGCAGCGTTAAAACAGGTGCCTACTCTGGAAACACCATATATTTT. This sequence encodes CSVKTGAYSGNTIYF.

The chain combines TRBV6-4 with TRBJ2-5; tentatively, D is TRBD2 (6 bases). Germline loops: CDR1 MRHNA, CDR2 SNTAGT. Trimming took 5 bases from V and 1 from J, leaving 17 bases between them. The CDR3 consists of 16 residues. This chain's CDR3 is CASSPTGDGGQETQYF. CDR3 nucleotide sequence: TGTGCCAGCAGTCCCACAGGTGACGGGGGCCAAGAGACCCAGTACTTC.

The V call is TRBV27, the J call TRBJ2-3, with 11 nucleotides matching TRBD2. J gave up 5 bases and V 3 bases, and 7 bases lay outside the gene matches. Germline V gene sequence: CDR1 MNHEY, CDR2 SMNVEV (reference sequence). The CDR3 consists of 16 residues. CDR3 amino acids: CASSFFSGRAGDTQYF. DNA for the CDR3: TGTGCCAGCAGTTTTTTTAGCGGGAGGGCAGGAGATACGCAGTATTTT.

The DNA for the CDR3 is TGTGCCAGCAGCTTACGCGGGGACCGCACAGATACGCAGTATTTT. This codes for CASSLRGDRTDTQYF. The rearrangement links TRBV7-9 to TRBJ2-3, with D perhaps TRBD2 (6 bases). Per germline, CDR1 SEHNR and CDR2 FQNEAQ (reference sequence). This CDR3 region has 15 residues. V gave up 2 bases and J gave up 1 base, with 10 bases separating them.

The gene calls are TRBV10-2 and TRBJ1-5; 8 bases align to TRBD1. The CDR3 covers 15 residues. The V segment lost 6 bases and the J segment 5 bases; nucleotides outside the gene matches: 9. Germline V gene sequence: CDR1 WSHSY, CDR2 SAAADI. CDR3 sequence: CASRKDRVPYQPQHF. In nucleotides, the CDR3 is TGCGCCAGCAGGAAGGACAGGGTACCGTATCAGCCCCAGCATTTT.

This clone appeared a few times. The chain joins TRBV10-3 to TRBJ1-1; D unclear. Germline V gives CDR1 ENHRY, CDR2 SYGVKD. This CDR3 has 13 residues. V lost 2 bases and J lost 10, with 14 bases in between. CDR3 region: CAISEDGEGGAFF. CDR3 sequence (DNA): TGTGCCATCAGTGAGGATGGTGAGGGAGGAGCTTTCTTT.

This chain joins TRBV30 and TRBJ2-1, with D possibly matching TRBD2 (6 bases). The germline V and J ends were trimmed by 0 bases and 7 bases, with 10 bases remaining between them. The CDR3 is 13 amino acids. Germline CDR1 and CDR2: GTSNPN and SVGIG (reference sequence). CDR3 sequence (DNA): TGTGCCTGGAGTGTATTTCTAGCGAATGAGCAGTTCTTC. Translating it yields CAWSVFLANEQFF.

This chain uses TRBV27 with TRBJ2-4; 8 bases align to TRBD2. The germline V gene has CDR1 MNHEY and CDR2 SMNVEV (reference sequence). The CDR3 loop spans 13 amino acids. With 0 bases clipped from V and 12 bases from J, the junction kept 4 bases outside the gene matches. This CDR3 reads CASSLSRGLDQYF. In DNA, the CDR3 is TGTGCCAGCAGTTTATCTCGGGGACTAGATCAGTACTTC.

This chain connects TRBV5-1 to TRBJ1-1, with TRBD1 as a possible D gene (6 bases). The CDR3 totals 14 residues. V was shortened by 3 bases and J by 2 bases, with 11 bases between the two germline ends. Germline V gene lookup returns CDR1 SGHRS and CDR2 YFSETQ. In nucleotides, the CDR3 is TGCGCCAGCAGCTCTACAGGGATAAACACTGAAGCTTTCTTT. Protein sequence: CASSSTGINTEAFF.

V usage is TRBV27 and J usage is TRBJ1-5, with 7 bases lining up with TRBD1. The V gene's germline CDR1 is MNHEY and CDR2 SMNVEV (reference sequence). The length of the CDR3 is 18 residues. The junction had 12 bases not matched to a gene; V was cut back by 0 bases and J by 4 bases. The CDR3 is CASSLSFEPGQQNQPQHF. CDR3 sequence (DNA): TGTGCCAGCAGTTTATCGTTTGAACCGGGACAGCAAAATCAGCCCCAGCATTTT.

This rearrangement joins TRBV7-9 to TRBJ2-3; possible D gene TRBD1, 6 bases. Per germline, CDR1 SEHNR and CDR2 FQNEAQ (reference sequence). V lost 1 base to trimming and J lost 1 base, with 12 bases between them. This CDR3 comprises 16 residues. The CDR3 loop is CASSLVRAGGTDTQYF. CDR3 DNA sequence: TGTGCCAGCAGCTTAGTTCGGGCAGGGGGCACAGATACGCAGTATTTT.

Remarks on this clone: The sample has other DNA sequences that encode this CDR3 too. For the CDR3, the DNA is TGTGCCAGCAGCCCCTCCAATCAGCCCCAGCATTTT. It yields the protein CASSPSNQPQHF. The chain carries TRBV28 and TRBJ1-5, with no clear D. The germline V and J ends were trimmed by 6 bases and 3 bases, with 6 bases remaining between them. CDR1 and CDR2 from the germline V gene are MDHEN and SYDVKM. The CDR3 spans 12 residues.

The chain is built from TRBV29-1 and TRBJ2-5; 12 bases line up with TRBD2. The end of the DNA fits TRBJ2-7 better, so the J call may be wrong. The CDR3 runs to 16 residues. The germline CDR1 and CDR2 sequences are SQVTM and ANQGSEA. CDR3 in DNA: TGCAGCGTTGACGGCCTAGCGGGAGGGCTCGCCTACGAGCAGTACTTC. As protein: CSVDGLAGGLAYEQYF.

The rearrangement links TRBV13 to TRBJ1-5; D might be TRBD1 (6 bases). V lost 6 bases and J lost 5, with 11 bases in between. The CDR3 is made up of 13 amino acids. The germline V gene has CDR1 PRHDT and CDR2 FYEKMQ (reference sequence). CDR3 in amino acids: CASRRGFDQPQHF. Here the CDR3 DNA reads TGTGCCAGCAGAAGGGGGTTTGATCAGCCCCAGCATTTT. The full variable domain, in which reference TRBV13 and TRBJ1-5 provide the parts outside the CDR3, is AAGVIQSPRHLIKEKRETATLKCYPIPRHDTVYWYQQGPGQDPQFLISFYEKMQSDKGSIPDRFSAQQFSDYHSELNMSSLELGDSALYFCASRRGFDQPQHFGDGTRLSIL.

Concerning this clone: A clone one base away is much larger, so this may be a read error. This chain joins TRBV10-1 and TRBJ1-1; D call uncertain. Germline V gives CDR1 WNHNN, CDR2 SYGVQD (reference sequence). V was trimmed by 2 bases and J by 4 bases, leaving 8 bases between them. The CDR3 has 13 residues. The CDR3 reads CASSEGGGTEAFF. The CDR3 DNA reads TGCGCCAGCAGTGAGGGAGGTGGCACTGAAGCTTTCTTT.

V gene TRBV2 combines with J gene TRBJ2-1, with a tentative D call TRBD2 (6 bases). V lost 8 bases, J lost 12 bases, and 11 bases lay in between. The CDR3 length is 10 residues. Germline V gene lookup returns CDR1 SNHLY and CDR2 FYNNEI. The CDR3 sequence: CASGRDWQFF. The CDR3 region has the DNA TGTGCCAGCGGCCGGGACTGGCAGTTCTTC.

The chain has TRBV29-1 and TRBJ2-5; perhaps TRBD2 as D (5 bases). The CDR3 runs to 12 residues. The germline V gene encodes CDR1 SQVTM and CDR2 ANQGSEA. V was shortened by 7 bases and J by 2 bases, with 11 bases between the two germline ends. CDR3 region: CSGGLTQETQYF. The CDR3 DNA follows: TGCAGCGGAGGACTGACACAAGAGACCCAGTACTTC. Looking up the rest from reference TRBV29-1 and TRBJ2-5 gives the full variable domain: SAVISQKPSRDICQRGTSLTIQCQVDSQVTMMFWYRQQPGQSLTLIATANQGSEATYESGFVIDKFPISRPNLTFSTLTVSNMSPEDSSIYLCSGGLTQETQYFGPGTRLLVL.

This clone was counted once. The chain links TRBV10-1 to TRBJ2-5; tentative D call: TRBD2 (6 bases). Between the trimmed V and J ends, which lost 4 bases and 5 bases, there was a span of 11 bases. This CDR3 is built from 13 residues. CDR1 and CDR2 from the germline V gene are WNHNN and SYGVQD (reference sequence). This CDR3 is CASSVSGRETQYF. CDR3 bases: TGCGCCAGCAGTGTATCAGGGAGGGAGACCCAGTACTTC.

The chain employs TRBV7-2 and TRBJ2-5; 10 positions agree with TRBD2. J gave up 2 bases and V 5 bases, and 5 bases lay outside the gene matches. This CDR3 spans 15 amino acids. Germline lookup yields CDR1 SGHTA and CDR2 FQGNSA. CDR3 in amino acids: CASSPRAGGQETQYF. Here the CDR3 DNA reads TGTGCCAGCAGCCCGCGAGCGGGGGGGCAAGAGACCCAGTACTTC.

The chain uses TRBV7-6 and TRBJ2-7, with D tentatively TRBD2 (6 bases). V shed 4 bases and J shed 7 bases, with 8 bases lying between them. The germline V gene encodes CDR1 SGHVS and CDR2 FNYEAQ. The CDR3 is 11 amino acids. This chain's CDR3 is CASSSGVEQYF. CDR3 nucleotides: TGTGCCAGCAGCTCGGGGGTAGAGCAGTACTTC. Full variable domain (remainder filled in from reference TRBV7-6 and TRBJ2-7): GAGVSQSPRYKVTKRGQDVALRCDPISGHVSLYWYRQALGQGPEFLTYFNYEAQQDKSGLPNDRFSAERPEGSISTLTIQRTEQRDSAMYRCASSSGVEQYFGPGTRLTVT.